This TCR beta chain was documented in a study of shared clonotypes between healthy human individuals. Germline CDR1 is LGHNA and CDR2 is YSLEER. Trimming stripped 0 bases from V and 1 base from J, with 8 bases between. The CDR3 spans 15 residues. As for this clone: Its antigen is still unknown.

The study's findings and limits: Tissue TCR repertoires likely differ from these blood-only repertoires.

The study used approximately 90 million PBMCs per unsorted sample for genomic DNA. At deep level, the assay was performed. Some clones are missing from TCRdb's copy, which holds only in-frame ones; the method was immunoSEQ multiplex PCR. The table has under 600,000 clones, around 78% seen once. This chain connects TRBV4-3 to TRBJ2-3; no clear D. This sequence originates from a woman between 40 and 55 years old in good health. Some clones in this sample may be carry-over from other donors' samples. The source material was PBMCs. CDR3: CASSQEVSGTDTQYF. Written as DNA, the CDR3 is TGCGCCAGCAGCCAAGAGGTGTCCGGCACAGATACGCAGTATTTT.